The 7 T cell receptor beta chains below all came from one sample that was sequenced in a study of T cells in Graves' hyperthyroidism and ophthalmopathy. Amplified regions were TCR beta CDR3 sequences from RNA transcripts. First-round RT-PCR with HTBI primers amplified the TCR CDR3 region. Using its own MiXCR run on the multiplex PCR reads, TCRdb lists one record per CDR3 protein. The sample lists fewer than 550,000 distinct CDR3 sequences, approximately 25% occurring once. Sequenced input: blood. Receptors originate from a woman aged 25 to 39 with Graves' ophthalmopathy.

This clonotype was seen at least ten times. The J gene is TRBJ2-4, the V gene TRBV7-9; 7 bases agree with TRBD1. CDR3 length equals 14 residues. The germline gives CDR1 SEHNR, CDR2 FQNEAQ (reference sequence). Trimming cost V 4 bases and J 2 bases; bases outside gene matches: 2. The CDR3 nucleotides read TGTGCCAGCAGCTCAGGGGGTCCCAAAAACATTCAGTACTTC. Translating gives CASSSGGPKNIQYF.

This clonotype has ten or more counts. The chain has TRBV6-2 or TRBV6-3 and TRBJ1-1; 11 bases are a match to TRBD1. Germline trimming cut 0 bases from V and 4 bases from J; bases unmatched to any gene: 10. The CDR3 totals 18 residues. CDR1 is MNHEY and CDR2 is SVGEGT in the germline V gene. The CDR3 loop reads CASSYSTGQGARSTEAFF. CDR3 in DNA: TGTGCCAGCAGTTACTCAACAGGACAGGGGGCTCGAAGCACTGAAGCTTTCTTT.

This clonotype was detected a few times. This chain joins TRBV14 and TRBJ2-5; the D gene is possibly TRBD1 (5 bases). V lost 2 bases and J lost 4, with 23 bases in between. The CDR3 spans 18 residues. Looked up from germline, CDR1 is SGHDN and CDR2 is FVKESK. This CDR3 is CASSQPVWAHPRVETQYF. In DNA form, the CDR3 reads TGTGCCAGCAGCCAACCGGTGTGGGCCCACCCCAGGGTAGAGACCCAGTACTTC. The full variable domain, its missing parts supplied by reference TRBV14 and TRBJ2-5, is EAGVTQFPSHSVIEKGQTVTLRCDPISGHDNLYWYRRVMGKEIKFLLHFVKESKQDESGMPNNRFLAERTGGTYSTLKVQPAELEDSGVYFCASSQPVWAHPRVETQYFGPGTRLLVL.

Note on this clonotype: A much bigger clone sits one base away, suggesting this may be a read error. The chain is built from TRBV12-3 or TRBV12-4 and TRBJ1-2; 8 positions agree with TRBD1. This CDR3 spans 13 amino acids. The junction had 1 base not matched to a gene; V was cut back by 6 bases and J by 1 base. The CDR3 region is CASRDRVNYGYTF. The CDR3 DNA reads TGTGCCAGCAGGGACAGGGTTAACTATGGCTACACCTTC.

The gene calls are TRBV2 and TRBJ2-6; D is undetermined. This CDR3 is 16 amino acids long. Trimming removed 1 base at V and 1 base at J, with 8 bases between. Germline loops: CDR1 SNHLY, CDR2 FYNNEI. Here the CDR3 DNA reads TGTGCCAGCAGTGAAGACGGCCGTTCTGGGGCCAACGTCCTGACTTTC. This sequence encodes CASSEDGRSGANVLTF.

V is TRBV28 and J is TRBJ1-5; unclear D gene. Trimming removed 2 bases from V and 4 bases from J, with 12 bases in between. The CDR3 spans 15 residues. CDR1 is MDHEN, CDR2 SYDVKM, per germline. CDR3 region: CASSLPGYRNQPQHF. CDR3 nucleotide sequence: TGTGCCAGCAGTTTACCGGGGTATCGAAATCAGCCCCAGCATTTT.

This clonotype came up many times. This chain joins TRBV2 and TRBJ2-5; 11 bases fit TRBD2. The V gene's germline CDR1 is SNHLY and CDR2 FYNNEI. This CDR3 comprises 15 residues. After removal of 9 bases from V and 3 bases from J, the junction contained 9 bases not matched to a gene. The CDR3 coding sequence is TGTGCCAGGGGGAATAGCGGGGGGGCCGAAGAGACCCAGTACTTC. It is translated as CARGNSGGAEETQYF.